This TCR beta chain was recorded in a study of shared clonotypes between healthy human individuals. Around 200 ng DNA, 25,000 to 35,000 T cell genomes, went into each sorted-subset replicate PCR. Sequencing was performed with immunoSEQ multiplex PCR; in TCRdb, only in-frame clones are kept and a portion is missing. The top ten clones hold about 34% of a sample with 650,000 to 700,000 clones, 90% of them seen once. From germline, CDR1 is LGHNA and CDR2 YNFKEQ. The CDR3 extends over 13 amino acids. Deletions cut 0 bases from V and 4 bases from J, with 7 bases between. What CD8 memory combined were CD45RO+ cells and CCR7-negative CD45RA+ TemRA cells.

Sequences were obtained from memory CD8+ T cells from PBMCs. Subset of the sample: CD45RO+ cells pooled with CCR7-negative TemRA cells. This receptor was obtained from a man aged 18 to 29 in good health. Some clones in this sample may be carry-over from other donors' samples. V usage is TRBV4-2 and J usage is TRBJ2-7, with D unclear. CDR3 bases: TGTGCCAGCAGCCAAGATCCTTTATACGAGCAGTACTTC. Amino acids: CASSQDPLYEQYF.